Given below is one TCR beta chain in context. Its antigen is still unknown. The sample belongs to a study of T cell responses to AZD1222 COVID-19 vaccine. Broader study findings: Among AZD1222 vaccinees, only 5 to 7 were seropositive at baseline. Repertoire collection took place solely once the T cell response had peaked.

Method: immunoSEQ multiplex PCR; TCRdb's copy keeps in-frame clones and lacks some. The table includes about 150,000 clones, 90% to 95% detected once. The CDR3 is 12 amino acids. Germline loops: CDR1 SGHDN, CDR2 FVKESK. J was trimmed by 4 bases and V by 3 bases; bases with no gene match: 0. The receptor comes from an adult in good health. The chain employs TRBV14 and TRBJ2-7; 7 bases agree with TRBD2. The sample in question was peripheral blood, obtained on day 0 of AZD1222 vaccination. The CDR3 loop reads CASSHGGYEQYF. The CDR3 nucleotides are TGTGCCAGCAGCCACGGGGGGTACGAGCAGTACTTC.